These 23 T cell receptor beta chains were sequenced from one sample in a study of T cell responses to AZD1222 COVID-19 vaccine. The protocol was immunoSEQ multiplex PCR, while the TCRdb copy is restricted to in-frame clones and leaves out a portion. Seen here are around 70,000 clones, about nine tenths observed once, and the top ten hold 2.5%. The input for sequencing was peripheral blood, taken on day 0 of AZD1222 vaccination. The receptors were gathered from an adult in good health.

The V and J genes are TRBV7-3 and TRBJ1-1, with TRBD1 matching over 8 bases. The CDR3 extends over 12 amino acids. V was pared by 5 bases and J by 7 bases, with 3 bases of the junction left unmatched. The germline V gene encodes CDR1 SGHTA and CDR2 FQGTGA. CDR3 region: CASSQDRGEAFF. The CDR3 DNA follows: TGTGCCAGCAGCCAAGACAGGGGTGAAGCTTTCTTT.

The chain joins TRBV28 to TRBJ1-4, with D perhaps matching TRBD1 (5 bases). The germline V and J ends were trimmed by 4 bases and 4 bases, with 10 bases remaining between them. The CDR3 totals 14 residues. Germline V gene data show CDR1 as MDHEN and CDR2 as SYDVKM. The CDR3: CASSSQGINEKLFF. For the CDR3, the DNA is TGTGCCAGCAGTTCTCAGGGTATTAATGAAAAACTGTTTTTT.

The CDR3 reads CASSPGVGGYTF. For the CDR3, the DNA is TGTGCCAGCAGCCCCGGGGTGGGTGGCTACACCTTC. V usage is TRBV7-3 and J usage is TRBJ1-2; D not certain. Between the trimmed V and J ends, which lost 5 bases and 7 bases, there was a span of 11 bases. Germline V gives CDR1 SGHTA, CDR2 FQGTGA. The CDR3 contains 12 residues.

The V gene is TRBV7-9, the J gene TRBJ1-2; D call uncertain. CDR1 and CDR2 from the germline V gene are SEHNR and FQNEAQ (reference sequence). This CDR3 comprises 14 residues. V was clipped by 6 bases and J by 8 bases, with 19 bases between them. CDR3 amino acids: CASSLVGGPEGYTF. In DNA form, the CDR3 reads TGTGCCAGCAGTCTTGTGGGCGGCCCGGAAGGCTACACCTTC.

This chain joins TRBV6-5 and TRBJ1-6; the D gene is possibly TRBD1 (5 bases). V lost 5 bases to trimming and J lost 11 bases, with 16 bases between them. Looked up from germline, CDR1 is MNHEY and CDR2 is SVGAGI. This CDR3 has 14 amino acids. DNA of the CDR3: TGTGCCAGCAGTACCCGGGGCATAGGGGCACCCCTCCACTTT. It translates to CASSTRGIGAPLHF.

The CDR3 protein is CASSVEGVNTEAFF. The CDR3 nucleotides are TGTGCCAGCTCAGTGGAGGGGGTGAACACTGAAGCTTTCTTT. The chain combines TRBV18 with TRBJ1-1, with a weak D call TRBD1 (6 bases). Germline lookup yields CDR1 KGHSH and CDR2 LQKENI. The CDR3 loop spans 14 amino acids. Deletions cut 5 bases from V and 0 bases from J, with 10 bases between.

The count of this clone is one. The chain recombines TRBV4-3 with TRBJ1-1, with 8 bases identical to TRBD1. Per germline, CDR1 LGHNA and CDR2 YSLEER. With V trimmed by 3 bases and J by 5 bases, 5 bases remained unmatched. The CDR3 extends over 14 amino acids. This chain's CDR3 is CASSQLTGATEAFF. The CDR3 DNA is TGCGCCAGCAGCCAGTTGACAGGGGCGACTGAAGCTTTCTTT.

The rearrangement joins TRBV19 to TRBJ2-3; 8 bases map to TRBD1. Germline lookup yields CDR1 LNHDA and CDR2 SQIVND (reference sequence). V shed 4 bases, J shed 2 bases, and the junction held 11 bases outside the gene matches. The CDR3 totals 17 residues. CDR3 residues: CASSTGVTGVITDTQYF. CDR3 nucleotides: TGTGCCAGTAGTACGGGGGTGACAGGGGTCATCACAGATACGCAGTATTTT.

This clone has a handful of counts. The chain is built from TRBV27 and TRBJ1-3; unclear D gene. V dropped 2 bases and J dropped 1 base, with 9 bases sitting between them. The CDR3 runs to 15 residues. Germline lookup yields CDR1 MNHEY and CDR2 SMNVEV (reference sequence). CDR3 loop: CASSLNPKSGNTIYF. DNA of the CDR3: TGTGCCAGCAGTTTAAACCCGAAGTCTGGAAACACCATATATTTT.

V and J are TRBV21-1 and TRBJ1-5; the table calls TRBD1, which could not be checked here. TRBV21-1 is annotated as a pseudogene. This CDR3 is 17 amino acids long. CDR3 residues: CASTLPGTHDSNQPQHF. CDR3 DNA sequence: TGTGCCAGCACCCTTCCCGGGACACACGATAGCAATCAGCCCCAGCATTTT.

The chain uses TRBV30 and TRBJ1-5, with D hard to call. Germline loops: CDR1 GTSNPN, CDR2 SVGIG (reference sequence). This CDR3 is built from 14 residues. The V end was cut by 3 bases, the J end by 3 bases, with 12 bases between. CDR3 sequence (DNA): TGTGCCTGGAGGGGCCCGGGCAACAATCAGCCCCAGCATTTT. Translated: CAWRGPGNNQPQHF. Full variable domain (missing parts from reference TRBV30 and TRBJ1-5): SQTIHQWPATLVQPVGSPLSLECTVEGTSNPNLYWYRQAAGRGLQLLFYSVGIGQISSEVPQNLSASRPQDRQFILSSKKLLLSDSGFYLCAWRGPGNNQPQHFGDGTRLSIL.

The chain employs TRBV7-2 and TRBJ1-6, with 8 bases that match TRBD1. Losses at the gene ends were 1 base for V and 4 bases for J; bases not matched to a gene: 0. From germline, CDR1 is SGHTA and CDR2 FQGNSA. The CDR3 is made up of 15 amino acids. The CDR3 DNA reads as TGTGCCAGCAGCTTAGGGACAGGGTATAATTCACCCCTCCACTTT. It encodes CASSLGTGYNSPLHF.

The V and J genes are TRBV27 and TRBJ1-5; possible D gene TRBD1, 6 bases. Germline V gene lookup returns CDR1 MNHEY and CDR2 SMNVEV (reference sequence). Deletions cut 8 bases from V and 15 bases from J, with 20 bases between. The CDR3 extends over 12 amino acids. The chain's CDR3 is CASAGGGGLRHF. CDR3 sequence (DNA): TGTGCCAGCGCTGGGGGGGGCGGCTTAAGGCATTTT.

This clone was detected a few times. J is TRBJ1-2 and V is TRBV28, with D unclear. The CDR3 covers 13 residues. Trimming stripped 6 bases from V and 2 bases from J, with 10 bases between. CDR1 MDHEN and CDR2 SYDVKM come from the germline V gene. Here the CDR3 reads CASRSVVNYGYTF. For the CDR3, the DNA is TGTGCCAGCAGGTCAGTTGTGAACTATGGCTACACCTTC.

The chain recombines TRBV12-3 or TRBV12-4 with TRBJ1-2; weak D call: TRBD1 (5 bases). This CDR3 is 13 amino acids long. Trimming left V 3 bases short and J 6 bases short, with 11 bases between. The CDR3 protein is CASSLGRLNGYTF. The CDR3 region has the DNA TGTGCCAGCAGTTTGGGACGGCTTAATGGCTACACCTTC.

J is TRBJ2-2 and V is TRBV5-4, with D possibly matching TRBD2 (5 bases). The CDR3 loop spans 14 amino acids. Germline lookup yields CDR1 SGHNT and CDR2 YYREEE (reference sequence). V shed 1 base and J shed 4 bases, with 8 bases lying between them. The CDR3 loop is CASSLSGITGELFF. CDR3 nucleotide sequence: TGTGCCAGCAGCTTGTCCGGGATCACCGGGGAGCTGTTTTTT.

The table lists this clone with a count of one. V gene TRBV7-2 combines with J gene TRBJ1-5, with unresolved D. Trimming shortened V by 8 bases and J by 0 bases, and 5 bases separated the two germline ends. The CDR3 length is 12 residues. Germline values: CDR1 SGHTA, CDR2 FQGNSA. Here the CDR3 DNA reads TGTGCCAGCGCTAATAGCAATCAGCCCCAGCATTTT. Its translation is CASANSNQPQHF.

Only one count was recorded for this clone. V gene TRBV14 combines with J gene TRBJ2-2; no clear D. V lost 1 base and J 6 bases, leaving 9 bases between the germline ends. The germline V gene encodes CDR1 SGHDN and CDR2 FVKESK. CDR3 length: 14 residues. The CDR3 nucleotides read TGTGCCAGCAGCCAAGTTGGAGTTTCCGGGGAGCTGTTTTTT. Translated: CASSQVGVSGELFF. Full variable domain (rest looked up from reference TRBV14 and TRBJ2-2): EAGVTQFPSHSVIEKGQTVTLRCDPISGHDNLYWYRRVMGKEIKFLLHFVKESKQDESGMPNNRFLAERTGGTYSTLKVQPAELEDSGVYFCASSQVGVSGELFFGEGSRLTVL.

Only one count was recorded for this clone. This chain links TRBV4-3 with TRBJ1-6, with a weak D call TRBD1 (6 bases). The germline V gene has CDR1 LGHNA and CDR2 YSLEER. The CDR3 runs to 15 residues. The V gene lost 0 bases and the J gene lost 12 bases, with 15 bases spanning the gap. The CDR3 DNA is TGCGCCAGCAGCCAAGAGGGCAGGGGAGGGGAACCCCTCCACTTT. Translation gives CASSQEGRGGEPLHF.

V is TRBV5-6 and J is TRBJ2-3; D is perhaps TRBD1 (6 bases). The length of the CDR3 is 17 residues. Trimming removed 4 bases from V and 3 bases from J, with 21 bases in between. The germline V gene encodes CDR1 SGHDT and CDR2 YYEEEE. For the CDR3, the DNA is TGTGCCAGCAGCCCGTCAATGGTGGGGGCAACAACAGATACGCAGTATTTT. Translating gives CASSPSMVGATTDTQYF.

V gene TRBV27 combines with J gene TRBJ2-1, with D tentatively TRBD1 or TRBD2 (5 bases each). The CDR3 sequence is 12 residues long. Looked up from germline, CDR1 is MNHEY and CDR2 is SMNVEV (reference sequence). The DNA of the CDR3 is TGTGCTGCAACGGGACCCTACAATGAGCAGTTCTTC. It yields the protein CAATGPYNEQFF.

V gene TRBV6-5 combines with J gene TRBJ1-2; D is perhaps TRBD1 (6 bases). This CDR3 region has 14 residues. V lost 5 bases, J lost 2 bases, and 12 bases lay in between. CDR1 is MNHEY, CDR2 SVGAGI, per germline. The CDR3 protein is CASSIEGQNYGYTF. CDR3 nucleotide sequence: TGTGCCAGCAGTATCGAAGGACAGAACTATGGCTACACCTTC.

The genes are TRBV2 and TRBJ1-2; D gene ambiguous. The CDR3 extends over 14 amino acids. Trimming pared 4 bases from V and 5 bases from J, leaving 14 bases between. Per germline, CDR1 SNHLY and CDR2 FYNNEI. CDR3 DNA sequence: TGTGCCAGCAGTGTATTGCCAGAACTGTATGGCTACACCTTC. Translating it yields CASSVLPELYGYTF.